The 13 T cell receptor beta chains listed next were all sequenced from one sample in a study of cytomegalovirus exposure and HLA in healthy donors (dated by TCRdb to 2017 to 2019). The receptor library was made with the immunoSEQ multiplex PCR assay. For the multiplex PCR, a mixture combining 60 forward primers for TCR Vbeta segments and 13 reverse primers for TCR Jbeta segments was used. Imported from immuneACCESS, the table was reduced by TCRdb to in-frame sequences with V and J called. These copies leave out some clones; in studies compared against another copy, an unresolved V gene accounts for under half, and the cause of the remainder is not known. The table for this sample lists roughly 150,000 clones; roughly 80% of them were counted only once. The ten top clones hold roughly 2.1% of the sample. The sample taken for sequencing was PBMCs. These receptors were obtained from a man aged 50-60 years in good health and CMV-seropositive.

This rearrangement joins TRBV28 to TRBJ2-1; D might be TRBD2 (7 bases). CDR1 is MDHEN, CDR2 SYDVKM, per germline. There are 16 residues in the CDR3. The V end lost 3 bases, the J end lost 2 bases, and 14 bases lay between the germline ends. CDR3 in DNA: TGTGCCAGCAGTTTGGGGGGGCCAGTCACCTACAATGAGCAGTTCTTC. It encodes CASSLGGPVTYNEQFF.

This clone was counted a single time. The chain combines TRBV5-4 with TRBJ2-3; the D gene is possibly TRBD1 (5 bases). CDR3 size: 15 residues. Deletions cut 8 bases from V and 0 bases from J, with 16 bases between. From germline, CDR1 is SGHNT and CDR2 YYREEE (reference sequence). The CDR3 loop reads CASLDRQKSTDTQYF. DNA for the CDR3: TGTGCCAGTCTTGACCGACAGAAGAGCACAGATACGCAGTATTTT.

The chain carries TRBV6-5 and TRBJ1-2, with D unclear. The CDR3 is 11 residues long. The germline gives CDR1 MNHEY, CDR2 SVGAGI. Deletions cut 10 bases from V and 2 bases from J, with 8 bases between. The DNA for the CDR3 is TGTGCCACCCTTTTAAACTATGGCTACACCTTC. It is translated as CATLLNYGYTF.

In its sample, this clone was seen a few times. The chain recombines TRBV7-9 with TRBJ1-4; D perhaps matches TRBD1 (6 bases). CDR1 SEHNR and CDR2 FQNEAQ come from the germline V gene (reference sequence). This CDR3 spans 15 amino acids. The germline V and J ends were trimmed by 5 bases and 4 bases, with 14 bases remaining between them. The CDR3 DNA reads TGTGCCAGCAGCCTCGCCGAGGGGGATAATGAAAAACTGTTTTTT. This translates into CASSLAEGDNEKLFF. Using reference TRBV7-9 and TRBJ1-4 for the parts outside the CDR3, the full variable domain is DTGVSQNPRHKITKRGQNVTFRCDPISEHNRLYWYRQTLGQGPEFLTYFQNEAQLEKSRLLSDRFSAERPKGSFSTLEIQRTEQGDSAMYLCASSLAEGDNEKLFFGSGTQLSVL.

This clone appeared a few times. V gene TRBV5-8 combines with J gene TRBJ2-5; 8 bases line up with TRBD2. V shed 0 bases and J 1 base; nucleotides not matched to a gene: 2. The CDR3 is 15 amino acids. From germline, CDR1 is SGHTS and CDR2 YDEGEE. The CDR3 loop is CASSLASGGQETQYF. CDR3 nucleotide sequence: TGTGCCAGCAGCTTGGCCAGCGGGGGCCAAGAGACCCAGTACTTC.

This clone was counted a single time. The J gene is TRBJ1-5, the V gene TRBV2, with 8 positions matching TRBD1. Germline V gives CDR1 SNHLY, CDR2 FYNNEI. This CDR3 is built from 15 residues. Trimming removed 6 bases from V and 2 bases from J; junction bases left unmatched: 6. This CDR3 reads CASSLRTGRNQPQHF. Here the CDR3 DNA reads TGTGCCAGCAGCTTACGGACAGGGCGCAATCAGCCCCAGCATTTT.

Here the CDR3 reads CASSPATGGVDQPQHF. In nucleotides, the CDR3 is TGTGCCAGCTCACCGGCGACAGGGGGGGTTGATCAGCCCCAGCATTTT. V is TRBV18 and J is TRBJ1-5, with 9 positions matching TRBD1. This CDR3 comprises 16 residues. CDR1 is KGHSH, CDR2 LQKENI, per germline. V gave up 3 bases and J gave up 5 bases; unmatched junction bases: 8.

The chain has TRBV18 and TRBJ2-3; a possible D gene is TRBD1 (6 bases). Trimming pared 5 bases from V and 0 bases from J, leaving 15 bases between. The CDR3 loop spans 16 amino acids. CDR1 KGHSH and CDR2 LQKENI come from the germline V gene. The CDR3 is CASSAGRQGSTDTQYF. Written as DNA, the CDR3 is TGTGCCAGCTCAGCAGGTCGGCAGGGGAGCACAGATACGCAGTATTTT.

The rearrangement uses TRBV6-1 and TRBJ1-2; D not certain. Trimming took off 6 bases at V and 8 bases at J, with 16 bases between the two ends. Germline assignment: CDR1 MNHNS and CDR2 SASEGT. This CDR3 contains 13 residues. In DNA form, the CDR3 reads TGTGCCAGCAGGGGGAGGAAGGGAGACGGCTACACCTTC. It specifies CASRGRKGDGYTF.

This chain connects TRBV7-9 to TRBJ2-7; 9 bases align to TRBD1. Germline CDR1 SEHNR, CDR2 FQNEAQ (reference sequence). Trimming removed 4 bases from V and 4 bases from J; junction bases left unmatched: 2. CDR3 length: 13 amino acids. The CDR3 reads CASSYRGQYEQYF. In nucleotides, the CDR3 is TGTGCCAGCAGCTACAGGGGGCAGTACGAGCAGTACTTC. Using reference TRBV7-9 and TRBJ2-7 for the parts outside the CDR3, the full variable domain is DTGVSQNPRHKITKRGQNVTFRCDPISEHNRLYWYRQTLGQGPEFLTYFQNEAQLEKSRLLSDRFSAERPKGSFSTLEIQRTEQGDSAMYLCASSYRGQYEQYFGPGTRLTVT.

This clone was counted once. The chain employs TRBV18 and TRBJ2-7; no clear D. CDR3 length: 13 amino acids. V lost 8 bases and J lost 0, with 11 bases in between. CDR1 is KGHSH, CDR2 LQKENI, per germline. Written as DNA, the CDR3 is TGTGCCAGCGGTCCGCCGAGCTCCTACGAGCAGTACTTC. The encoded protein is CASGPPSSYEQYF.

The chain carries TRBV5-1 and TRBJ2-7; the match to TRBD1 covers 7 bases. The V gene end was trimmed by 0 bases and the J gene end by 1 base; junction bases not matched to a gene: 10. The CDR3 extends over 17 amino acids. Germline-derived CDR1 and CDR2 are SGHRS and YFSETQ. CDR3 DNA sequence: TGCGCCAGCAGCTTGGCCTTAGGACAGGCGACATCCTACGAGCAGTACTTC. It codes for CASSLALGQATSYEQYF.

The V gene is TRBV6-1, the J gene TRBJ2-2, with 7 bases aligning to TRBD2. This CDR3 has 15 amino acids. Germline V CDR1 and CDR2: MNHNS, SASEGT. V gave up 4 bases and J gave up 1 base; unmatched junction bases: 3. CDR3 nucleotide sequence: TGTGCCAGCAGTGTGGTAGCGGGGAACACCGGGGAGCTGTTTTTT. Translating it yields CASSVVAGNTGELFF.